Listed here are 25 T cell receptor beta chains from one sample, sequenced in a study of T cell responses to AZD1222 COVID-19 vaccine. Sequencing used immunoSEQ multiplex PCR; TCRdb keeps in-frame clones, though not all of them. The table includes 120,000 to 150,000 clones, 88% detected once. The sample here was peripheral blood, taken on day 0 of AZD1222 vaccination. The receptors were gathered from an adult in good health.

This chain joins TRBV12-3 or TRBV12-4 and TRBJ2-7; D remains unclear. This CDR3 spans 13 amino acids. V dropped 1 base and J dropped 6 bases, with 10 bases sitting between them. DNA for the CDR3: TGTGCCAGCAGTTTAGGTCCTAGTGTCGAGCAGTACTTC. This codes for CASSLGPSVEQYF.

The chain carries TRBV7-3 and TRBJ2-1; 8 bases fit TRBD2. The CDR3 sequence is 14 residues long. Germline V gene lookup returns CDR1 SGHTA and CDR2 FQGTGA. Trimming cost V 1 base and J 7 bases; bases outside gene matches: 3. The CDR3 region is CASSLSGRPNEQFF. The CDR3, as DNA: TGTGCCAGCAGCTTAAGCGGGAGGCCGAATGAGCAGTTCTTC.

The chain joins TRBV2 to TRBJ2-4; maybe TRBD2 (5 bases). CDR1 and CDR2 from the germline V gene are SNHLY and FYNNEI. Trimming left V 7 bases short and J 7 bases short, with 14 bases between. The CDR3 totals 13 residues. CDR3 amino acids: CASTQRGGNIQYF. Here the CDR3 DNA reads TGTGCCAGCACCCAACGGGGTGGGAACATTCAGTACTTC.

This chain connects TRBV6-1 to TRBJ2-5, with 10 bases that match TRBD1. Germline trimming cut 7 bases from V and 5 bases from J; bases unmatched to any gene: 7. CDR3 length: 14 amino acids. Germline-derived CDR1 and CDR2 are MNHNS and SASEGT. CDR3 sequence: CASNQRQGAETQYF. CDR3 in DNA: TGTGCCAGCAACCAGAGACAGGGGGCGGAGACCCAGTACTTC.

The chain has TRBV7-9 and TRBJ2-3, with D maybe TRBD2 (5 bases). This CDR3 region has 14 residues. V was clipped by 0 bases and J by 2 bases, with 6 bases between them. The germline gives CDR1 SEHNR, CDR2 FQNEAQ (reference sequence). The CDR3, as DNA: TGTGCCAGCAGCTTAGCGGGAGACACAGATACGCAGTATTTT. Protein product: CASSLAGDTDTQYF.

This sequence joins TRBV7-9 and TRBJ2-3; no reliable D call. Trimming left V 4 bases short and J 2 bases short, with 10 bases between. Germline assignment: CDR1 SEHNR and CDR2 FQNEAQ (reference sequence). CDR3 length: 14 residues. In DNA form, the CDR3 reads TGTGCCAGCAGCTCCCGCAGATACACAGATACGCAGTATTTT. It is translated as CASSSRRYTDTQYF.

The chain recombines TRBV7-9 with TRBJ2-3; D uncertain. CDR1 is SEHNR, CDR2 FQNEAQ, per germline (reference sequence). The CDR3 runs 15 residues. V lost 1 base to trimming and J lost 6 bases, with 14 bases between them. In DNA, the CDR3 is TGTGCCAGCAGCTTAGGGTTGGACCGGGCGGATACGCAGTATTTT. Its translation: CASSLGLDRADTQYF.

This chain joins TRBV28 and TRBJ1-2; D gene uncertain. CDR3 length: 14 residues. Germline V lookup: CDR1 MDHEN, CDR2 SYDVKM. Trimming cost V 7 bases and J 4 bases, with 16 bases left between them. The CDR3 loop is CASTSPAGPYGYTF. CDR3 nucleotide sequence: TGTGCCAGCACCTCTCCGGCCGGCCCCTATGGCTACACCTTC.

The CDR3 DNA reads TGTGCCAGCAGCGTACGGCGGGACAGGATGTCTCGCGAGCAGTACTTC. It is translated as CASSVRRDRMSREQYF. The chain employs TRBV5-6 and TRBJ2-7; 8 nucleotides align to TRBD1. V trimming: 4 bases; J trimming: 6 bases; junction bases outside the gene matches: 15. This CDR3 region has 16 residues. CDR1 is SGHDT, CDR2 YYEEEE, per germline.

This chain connects TRBV19 to TRBJ2-2, with D hard to call. Trimming removed 7 bases at V and 5 bases at J, with 11 bases between. The CDR3 is made up of 13 amino acids. CDR1 and CDR2 from the germline V gene are LNHDA and SQIVND (reference sequence). The CDR3 reads CASMWVWTGELFF. The CDR3 region has the DNA TGTGCCAGTATGTGGGTATGGACCGGGGAGCTGTTTTTT.

J is TRBJ1-4 and V is TRBV7-9; D is possibly TRBD1 (5 bases). This CDR3 region has 13 residues. V was shortened by 11 bases and J by 3 bases, with 13 bases between the two germline ends. Per germline, CDR1 SEHNR and CDR2 FQNEAQ (reference sequence). The CDR3 DNA sequence: TGTGCCTATCTGGACACCTCTAATGAAAAACTGTTTTTT. Amino acids: CAYLDTSNEKLFF.

J is TRBJ2-7 and V is TRBV7-9; the D gene is possibly TRBD2 (6 bases). Trimming left V 9 bases short and J 1 base short, with 16 bases between. This CDR3 is 14 amino acids long. From germline, CDR1 is SEHNR and CDR2 FQNEAQ (reference sequence). The CDR3, as DNA: TGTGCCAGTACTGATGCTAGCGTATCCTACGAGCAGTACTTC. It translates to CASTDASVSYEQYF.

The chain links TRBV5-6 to TRBJ2-5, with D possibly called TRBD1 or TRBD2 (5 bases each). Germline V gene lookup returns CDR1 SGHDT and CDR2 YYEEEE. Trimming stripped 4 bases from V and 4 bases from J, with 14 bases between. This CDR3 region has 14 residues. Written as DNA, the CDR3 is TGTGCCAGCAGCCCGCAGGGACCGAGAGAGACCCAGTACTTC. This sequence encodes CASSPQGPRETQYF. Together with reference TRBV5-6 and TRBJ2-5, the CDR3 gives the full variable domain: DAGVTQSPTHLIKTRGQQVTLRCSPKSGHDTVSWYQQALGQGPQFIFQYYEEEERQRGNFPDRFSGHQFPNYSSELNVNALLLGDSALYLCASSPQGPRETQYFGPGTRLLVL.

This clone was seen a few times. This chain connects TRBV5-4 to TRBJ2-7; no definite D call. The CDR3 extends over 14 amino acids. V lost 4 bases to trimming and J lost 3 bases, with 14 bases between them. The germline V gene has CDR1 SGHNT and CDR2 YYREEE (reference sequence). The CDR3 DNA reads as TGTGCCAGCAGCCCTTCCTTTAGGGACTACGAGCAGTACTTC. This codes for CASSPSFRDYEQYF.

This clone was observed once. The J gene is TRBJ2-5, the V gene TRBV6-2 or TRBV6-3; TRBD2 aligns across 10 bases. The CDR3 contains 16 residues. J lost 5 bases, V lost 0 bases, and 6 bases had no gene match. Germline V gene lookup returns CDR1 MNHEY and CDR2 SVGEGT. CDR3 in amino acids: CASSYSASGSRETQYF. CDR3 bases: TGTGCCAGCAGTTACTCAGCTAGCGGGAGTAGGGAGACCCAGTACTTC.

The CDR3 loop is CASSLNTGLRFF. The CDR3 nucleotides are TGTGCCAGCAGCTTGAATACAGGGTTGCGGTTCTTC. The rearrangement joins TRBV5-5 to TRBJ2-1; possible D gene TRBD1, 6 bases. The CDR3 has 12 residues. V lost 1 base and J 15 bases, leaving 14 bases between the germline ends. Germline V gene lookup returns CDR1 SGHKS and CDR2 YYEKEE (reference sequence).

The chain has TRBV5-6 and TRBJ2-6; D unresolved. The germline gives CDR1 SGHDT, CDR2 YYEEEE. The ends were cut back, 2 bases at V and 4 bases at J, with 10 bases in the middle. The CDR3 runs 15 residues. The CDR3 sequence is CASSFRVSGANVLTF. The CDR3 nucleotides read TGTGCCAGCAGCTTCCGGGTGTCCGGGGCCAACGTCCTGACTTTC.

This chain connects TRBV19 to TRBJ1-5, with 9 bases identical to TRBD1. The CDR3 extends over 17 amino acids. Trimming took 5 bases from V and 1 from J; bases not matched to a gene: 9. The V gene's germline CDR1 is LNHDA and CDR2 SQIVND (reference sequence). The CDR3 spells CASSSGTGLGSNQPQHF. Written as DNA, the CDR3 is TGTGCCAGTAGTTCCGGGACAGGGTTGGGGAGCAATCAGCCCCAGCATTTT.

The chain carries TRBV19 and TRBJ1-1, with D tentatively TRBD1 (5 bases). Germline V gene lookup returns CDR1 LNHDA and CDR2 SQIVND (reference sequence). CDR3 size: 14 residues. V lost 5 bases to trimming and J lost 4 bases, with 14 bases between them. The CDR3 here is CASSAGLSGTEAFF. The CDR3 bases are TGTGCCAGTAGTGCGGGACTTTCGGGCACTGAAGCTTTCTTT.

The chain is built from TRBV7-6 and TRBJ1-1, with D possibly matching TRBD1 (5 bases). CDR1 and CDR2 (germline): SGHVS, FNYEAQ. Trimming shortened V by 1 base and J by 0 bases, and 12 bases separated the two germline ends. The CDR3 length is 16 residues. The chain's CDR3 is CASSLGGRGMNTEAFF. The CDR3 region has the DNA TGTGCCAGCAGCTTAGGGGGGAGAGGGATGAACACTGAAGCTTTCTTT.

V gene TRBV30 combines with J gene TRBJ1-1; D may be TRBD1 (5 bases). V dropped 2 bases and J dropped 0 bases, with 10 bases sitting between them. From germline, CDR1 is GTSNPN and CDR2 SVGIG (reference sequence). The CDR3 is made up of 14 amino acids. The CDR3 DNA sequence: TGTGCCTGGAGTTGGACACGGATGAACACTGAAGCTTTCTTT. Translating gives CAWSWTRMNTEAFF.

This rearrangement joins TRBV27 to TRBJ2-5, with TRBD1 matching over 7 bases. The germline CDR1 and CDR2 sequences are MNHEY and SMNVEV (reference sequence). CDR3 size: 14 residues. Trimming removed 6 bases from V and 1 base from J; junction bases left unmatched: 5. CDR3 region: CASSRTGFQETQYF. The CDR3 DNA reads as TGTGCCAGCAGCCGGACAGGCTTCCAAGAGACCCAGTACTTC.

This chain joins TRBV4-1 and TRBJ2-7; D is unclear. The V gene's germline CDR1 is MGHRA and CDR2 YSYEKL. The CDR3 extends over 14 amino acids. The V gene lost 0 bases and the J gene lost 5 bases, with 11 bases spanning the gap. The CDR3 loop is CASSQDLRPHEQYF. In DNA, the CDR3 is TGCGCCAGCAGCCAAGATCTTAGGCCCCACGAGCAGTACTTC.

The rearrangement joins TRBV2 to TRBJ2-2, with D uncertain. From germline, CDR1 is SNHLY and CDR2 FYNNEI. V gave up 4 bases and J gave up 6 bases, with 6 bases separating them. CDR3 size: 12 residues. CDR3 bases: TGTGCCAGCAGTGGGGAATCCGGGGAGCTGTTTTTT. Translating it yields CASSGESGELFF.

J is TRBJ2-7 and V is TRBV6-2 or TRBV6-3; D is perhaps TRBD1 (6 bases). CDR1 MNHEY and CDR2 SVGEGT come from the germline V gene. Trimming took 2 bases from V and 9 from J, leaving 17 bases between them. The length of the CDR3 is 14 residues. As DNA, the CDR3 is TGTGCCAGCAGTTACATGGACAGACTCTCCCCGCAGTACTTC. Amino acid sequence: CASSYMDRLSPQYF.